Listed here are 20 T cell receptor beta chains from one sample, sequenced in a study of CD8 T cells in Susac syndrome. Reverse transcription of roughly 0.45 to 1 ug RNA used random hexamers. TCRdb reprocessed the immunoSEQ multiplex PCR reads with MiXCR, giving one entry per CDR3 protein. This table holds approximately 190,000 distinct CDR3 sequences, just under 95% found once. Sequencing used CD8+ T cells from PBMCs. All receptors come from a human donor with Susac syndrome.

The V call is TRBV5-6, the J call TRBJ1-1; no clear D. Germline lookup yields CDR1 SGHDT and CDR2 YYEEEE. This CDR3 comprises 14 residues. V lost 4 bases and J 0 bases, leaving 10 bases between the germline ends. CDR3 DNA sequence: TGTGCCAGCAGCGAGCAGCTCATGAACACTGAAGCTTTCTTT. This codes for CASSEQLMNTEAFF. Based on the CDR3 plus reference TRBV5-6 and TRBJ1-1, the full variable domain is DAGVTQSPTHLIKTRGQQVTLRCSPKSGHDTVSWYQQALGQGPQFIFQYYEEEERQRGNFPDRFSGHQFPNYSSELNVNALLLGDSALYLCASSEQLMNTEAFFGQGTRLTVV.

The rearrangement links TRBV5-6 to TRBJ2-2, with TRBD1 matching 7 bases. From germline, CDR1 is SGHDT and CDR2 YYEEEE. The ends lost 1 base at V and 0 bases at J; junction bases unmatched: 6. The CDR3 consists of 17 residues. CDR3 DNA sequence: TGTGCCAGCAGCTTGAATCCCGGGACAGCGAACACCGGGGAGCTGTTTTTT. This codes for CASSLNPGTANTGELFF. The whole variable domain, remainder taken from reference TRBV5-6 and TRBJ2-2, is DAGVTQSPTHLIKTRGQQVTLRCSPKSGHDTVSWYQQALGQGPQFIFQYYEEEERQRGNFPDRFSGHQFPNYSSELNVNALLLGDSALYLCASSLNPGTANTGELFFGEGSRLTVL.

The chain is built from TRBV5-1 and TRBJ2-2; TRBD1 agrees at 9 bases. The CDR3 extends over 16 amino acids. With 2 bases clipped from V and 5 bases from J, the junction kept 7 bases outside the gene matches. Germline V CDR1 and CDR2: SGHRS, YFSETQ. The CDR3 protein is CASSFRDREGTGELFF. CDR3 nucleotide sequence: TGCGCCAGCAGCTTCCGGGACAGGGAGGGGACCGGGGAGCTGTTTTTT.

The CDR3 is CASSSPGLARTGELFF. The CDR3 DNA follows: TGCGCCAGCAGCTCCCCGGGACTAGCTAGGACCGGGGAGCTGTTTTTT. The chain links TRBV4-1 to TRBJ2-2; 9 bases are a match to TRBD2. CDR1 MGHRA and CDR2 YSYEKL come from the germline V gene. The ends lost 5 bases at V and 5 bases at J; junction bases unmatched: 9. CDR3 length: 16 amino acids.

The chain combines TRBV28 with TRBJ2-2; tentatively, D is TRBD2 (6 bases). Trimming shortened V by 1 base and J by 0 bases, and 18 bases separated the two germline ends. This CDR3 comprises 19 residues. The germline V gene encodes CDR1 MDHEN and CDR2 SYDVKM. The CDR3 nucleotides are TGTGCCAGCAGTTTATTAAGCGAGCGGGCTCCTTCGAACACCGGGGAGCTGTTTTTT. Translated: CASSLLSERAPSNTGELFF.

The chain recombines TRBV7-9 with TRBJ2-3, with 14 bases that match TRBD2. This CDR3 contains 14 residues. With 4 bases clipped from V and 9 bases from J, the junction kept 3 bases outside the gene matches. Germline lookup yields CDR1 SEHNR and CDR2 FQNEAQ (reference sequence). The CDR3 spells CASSSGTSGSTQYF. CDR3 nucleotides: TGTGCCAGCAGCTCGGGGACTAGCGGGAGCACGCAGTATTTT.

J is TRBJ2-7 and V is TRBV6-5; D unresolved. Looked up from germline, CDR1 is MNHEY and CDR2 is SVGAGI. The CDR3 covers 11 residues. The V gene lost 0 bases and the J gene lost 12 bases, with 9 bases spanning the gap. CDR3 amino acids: CASSYSGGTYF. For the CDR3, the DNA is TGTGCCAGCAGTTACTCGGGCGGCACGTACTTC.

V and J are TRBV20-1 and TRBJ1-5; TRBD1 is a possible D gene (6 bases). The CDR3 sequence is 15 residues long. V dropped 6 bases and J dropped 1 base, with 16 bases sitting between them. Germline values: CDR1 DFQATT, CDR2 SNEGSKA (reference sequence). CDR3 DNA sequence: TGCAGTGCCCTGCCCGGGACAATAAGCAATCAGCCCCAGCATTTT. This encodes CSALPGTISNQPQHF.

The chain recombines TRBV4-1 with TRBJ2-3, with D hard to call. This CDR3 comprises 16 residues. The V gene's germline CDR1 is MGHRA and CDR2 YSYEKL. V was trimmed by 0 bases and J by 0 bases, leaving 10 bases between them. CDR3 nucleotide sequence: TGCGCCAGCAGCCAAGAAAGCAGCGTCAGCACAGATACGCAGTATTTT. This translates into CASSQESSVSTDTQYF.

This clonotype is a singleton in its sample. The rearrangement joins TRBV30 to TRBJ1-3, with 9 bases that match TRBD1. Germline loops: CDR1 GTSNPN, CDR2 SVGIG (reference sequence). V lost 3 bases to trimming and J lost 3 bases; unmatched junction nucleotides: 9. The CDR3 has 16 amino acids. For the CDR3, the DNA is TGTGCCTGGAGCACCGGGACAGGGTATTATGGAAACACCATATATTTT. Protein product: CAWSTGTGYYGNTIYF. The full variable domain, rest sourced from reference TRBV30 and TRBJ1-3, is SQTIHQWPATLVQPVGSPLSLECTVEGTSNPNLYWYRQAAGRGLQLLFYSVGIGQISSEVPQNLSASRPQDRQFILSSKKLLLSDSGFYLCAWSTGTGYYGNTIYFGEGSWLTVV.

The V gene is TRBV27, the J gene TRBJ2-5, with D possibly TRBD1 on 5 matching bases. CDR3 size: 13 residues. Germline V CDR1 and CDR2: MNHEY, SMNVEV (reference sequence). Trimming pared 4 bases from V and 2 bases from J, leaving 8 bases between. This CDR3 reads CASSSDRQETQYF. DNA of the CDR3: TGTGCCAGCAGTTCCGACAGACAAGAGACCCAGTACTTC.

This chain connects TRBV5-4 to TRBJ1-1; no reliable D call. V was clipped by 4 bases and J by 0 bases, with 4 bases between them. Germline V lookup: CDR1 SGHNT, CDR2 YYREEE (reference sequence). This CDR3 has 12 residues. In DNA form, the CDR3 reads TGTGCCAGCAGCCACATGAACACTGAAGCTTTCTTT. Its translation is CASSHMNTEAFF.

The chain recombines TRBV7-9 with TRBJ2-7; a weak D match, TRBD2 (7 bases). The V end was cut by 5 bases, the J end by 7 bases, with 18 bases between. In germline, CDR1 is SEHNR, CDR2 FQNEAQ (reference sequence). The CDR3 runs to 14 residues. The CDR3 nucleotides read TGTGCCAGCAGCCTCCCGGGCGGGGGCGGAGAGCAGTACTTC. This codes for CASSLPGGGGEQYF.

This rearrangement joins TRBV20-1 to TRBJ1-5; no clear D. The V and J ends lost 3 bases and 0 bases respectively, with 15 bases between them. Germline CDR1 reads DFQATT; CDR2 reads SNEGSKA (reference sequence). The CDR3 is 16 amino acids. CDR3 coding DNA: TGCAGTGCTAGCACGGAGCGACTTTATAGCAATCAGCCCCAGCATTTT. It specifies CSASTERLYSNQPQHF.

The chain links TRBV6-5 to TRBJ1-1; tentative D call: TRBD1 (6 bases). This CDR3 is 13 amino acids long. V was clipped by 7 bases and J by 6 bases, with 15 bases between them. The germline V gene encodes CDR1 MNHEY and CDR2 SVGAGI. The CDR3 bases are TGTGCCAGCACCCAATGGGGGGGCGCTGAAGCTTTCTTT. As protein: CASTQWGGAEAFF.

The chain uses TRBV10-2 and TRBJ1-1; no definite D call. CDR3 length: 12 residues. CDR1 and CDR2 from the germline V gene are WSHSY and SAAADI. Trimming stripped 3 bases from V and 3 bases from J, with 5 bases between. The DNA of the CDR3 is TGCGCCAGCAGTGACGTTTACACTGAAGCTTTCTTT. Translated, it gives CASSDVYTEAFF.

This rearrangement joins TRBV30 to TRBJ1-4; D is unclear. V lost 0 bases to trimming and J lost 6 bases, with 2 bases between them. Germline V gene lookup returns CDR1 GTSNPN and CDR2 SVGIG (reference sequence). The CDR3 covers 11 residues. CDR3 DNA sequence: TGTGCCTGGAGTGTAGATGAAAAACTGTTTTTT. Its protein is CAWSVDEKLFF.

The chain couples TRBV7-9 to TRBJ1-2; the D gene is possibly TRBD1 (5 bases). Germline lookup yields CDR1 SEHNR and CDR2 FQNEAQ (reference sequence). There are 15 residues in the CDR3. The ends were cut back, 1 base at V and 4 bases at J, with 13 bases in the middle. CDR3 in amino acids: CASSLDRGESYGYTF. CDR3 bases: TGTGCCAGCAGCTTAGATAGGGGCGAGAGCTATGGCTACACCTTC.

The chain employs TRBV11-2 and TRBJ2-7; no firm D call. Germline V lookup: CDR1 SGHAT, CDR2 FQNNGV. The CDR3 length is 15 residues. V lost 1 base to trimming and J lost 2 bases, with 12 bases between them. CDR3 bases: TGTGCCAGCAGCTTAGTGGCAGACACCACCTACGAGCAGTACTTC. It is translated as CASSLVADTTYEQYF. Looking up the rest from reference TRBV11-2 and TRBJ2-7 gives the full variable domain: EAGVAQSPRYKIIEKRQSVAFWCNPISGHATLYWYQQILGQGPKLLIQFQNNGVVDDSQLPKDRFSAERLKGVDSTLKIQPAKLEDSAVYLCASSLVADTTYEQYFGPGTRLTVT.

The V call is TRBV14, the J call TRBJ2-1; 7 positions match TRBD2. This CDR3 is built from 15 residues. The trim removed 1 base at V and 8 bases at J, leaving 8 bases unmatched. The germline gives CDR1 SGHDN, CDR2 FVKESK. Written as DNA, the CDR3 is TGTGCCAGCAGCCAAGTATCGGGAGGTTCGGATGAGCAGTTCTTC. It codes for CASSQVSGGSDEQFF.